One sample yielded the 16 T cell receptor beta chains listed below, sequenced in a study of blood T cell repertoires in COVID-19. Some clones are missing from TCRdb's copy, which holds only in-frame ones; the method was immunoSEQ multiplex PCR. The sample has about 92,000 clones; around 67% are singletons. The sample consisted of peripheral blood. The receptors derive from an older woman in a cohort sampled during active or convalescent COVID-19.

This chain connects TRBV9 to TRBJ2-5, with D hard to call. Trimming left V 1 base short and J 2 bases short, with 9 bases between. The germline V gene encodes CDR1 SGDLS and CDR2 YYNGEE. CDR3 length equals 14 residues. DNA of the CDR3: TGTGCCAGCAGCGTATTGGCTGCTCAAGAGACCCAGTACTTC. It yields the protein CASSVLAAQETQYF.

This clone was seen at least ten times. V is TRBV19 and J is TRBJ1-2; maybe TRBD1 (6 bases). CDR3 length: 15 residues. The germline gives CDR1 LNHDA, CDR2 SQIVND (reference sequence). The V gene lost 4 bases and the J gene lost 9 bases, with 21 bases spanning the gap. CDR3 region: CASSTFTGTKASYTF. CDR3 in DNA: TGTGCCAGTAGTACCTTTACTGGGACAAAGGCAAGCTACACCTTC. Full variable domain (rest looked up from reference TRBV19 and TRBJ1-2): DGGITQSPKYLFRKEGQNVTLSCEQNLNHDAMYWYRQDPGQGLRLIYYSQIVNDFQKGDIAEGYSVSREKKESFPLTVTSAQKNPTAFYLCASSTFTGTKASYTFGSGTRLTVV.

This clone was seen only once. V gene TRBV18 combines with J gene TRBJ2-6, with 7 bases fitting TRBD1. This CDR3 has 17 residues. J lost 0 bases, V lost 4 bases, and 6 bases had no gene match. CDR1 KGHSH and CDR2 LQKENI come from the germline V gene. CDR3 residues: CASSRQDRDSGANVLTF. CDR3 bases: TGTGCCAGCTCACGACAAGACAGGGACTCTGGGGCCAACGTCCTGACTTTC.

This clone was observed a few times. Distinct nucleotide sequences in the sample also encode this CDR3. V gene TRBV4-2 combines with J gene TRBJ1-1, with TRBD1 as a possible D gene (5 bases). The CDR3 totals 13 residues. The germline V gene has CDR1 LGHNA and CDR2 YNFKEQ. Trimming removed 4 bases from V and 1 base from J, with 7 bases in between. CDR3 residues: CASSRTGNTEAFF. The DNA of the CDR3 is TGTGCCAGCAGCCGCACAGGGAACACTGAAGCTTTCTTT.

V usage is TRBV11-1 and J usage is TRBJ1-1, with D possibly matching TRBD1 (5 bases). The CDR3 consists of 15 residues. V was cut by 4 bases and J by 1 base, with 13 bases left in between. Germline V gene sequence: CDR1 SGHAT, CDR2 FQDESV (reference sequence). The CDR3 spells CASSSPRTGNTEAFF. In DNA, the CDR3 is TGTGCCAGCAGCTCTCCCAGAACAGGGAACACTGAAGCTTTCTTT. The entire variable domain, with the rest obtained from reference TRBV11-1 and TRBJ1-1, is as follows: EAEVAQSPRYKITEKSQAVAFWCDPISGHATLYWYRQILGQGPELLVQFQDESVVDDSQLPKDRFSAERLKGVDSTLKIQPAELGDSAMYLCASSSPRTGNTEAFFGQGTRLTVV.

The rearrangement links TRBV10-3 to TRBJ1-5; 10 positions match TRBD1. With 8 bases clipped from V and 4 bases from J, the junction kept 2 bases outside the gene matches. The length of the CDR3 is 13 residues. Germline-derived CDR1 and CDR2 are ENHRY and SYGVKD. The CDR3 protein is CAIGGQGNQPQHF. The CDR3 DNA is TGTGCCATCGGGGGACAGGGGAATCAGCCCCAGCATTTT.

This clone was observed once. The DNA for the CDR3 is TGCGCCAGCAGCCTGAGGCAGGGGGCTCGGAGCTATGGCTACACCTTC. Its protein is CASSLRQGARSYGYTF. The chain carries TRBV5-1 and TRBJ1-2, with 8 bases lining up with TRBD1. The ends lost 4 bases at V and 4 bases at J; junction bases unmatched: 12. The germline CDR1 and CDR2 sequences are SGHRS and YFSETQ. The CDR3 is 16 residues long.

In its sample, this clone was seen once. This rearrangement joins TRBV10-1 to TRBJ2-7, with D possibly matching TRBD1 (6 bases). This CDR3 is built from 18 residues. With 5 bases removed from V and 5 bases from J, the gap between germline ends came to 28 bases. Looked up from germline, CDR1 is WNHNN and CDR2 is SYGVQD (reference sequence). CDR3 in amino acids: CASSWGHIQQGPSDEQYF. The DNA of the CDR3 is TGCGCCAGCAGTTGGGGACACATCCAACAGGGACCTTCCGACGAGCAGTACTTC.

In its sample, this clone was seen a few times. The V call is TRBV20-1, the J call TRBJ1-1; perhaps TRBD1 as D (5 bases). CDR3 length: 11 residues. Germline CDR1 and CDR2: DFQATT and SNEGSKA (reference sequence). V shed 7 bases and J shed 4 bases, with 10 bases lying between them. CDR3 residues: CSVSRATEAFF. Here the CDR3 DNA reads TGCAGTGTTTCCAGGGCCACTGAAGCTTTCTTT.

The chain employs TRBV12-3 or TRBV12-4 and TRBJ2-2; D not certain. The CDR3 covers 13 residues. Trimming stripped 5 bases from V and 4 bases from J, with 8 bases between. The CDR3 loop is CASSPRLTGELFF. The CDR3 DNA sequence: TGTGCCAGCAGTCCCCGACTCACCGGGGAGCTGTTTTTT.

The chain employs TRBV2 and TRBJ1-3; D possibly corresponds to TRBD1 (6 bases). V gave up 6 bases and J gave up 0 bases, with 15 bases separating them. This CDR3 is 16 amino acids long. The germline V gene has CDR1 SNHLY and CDR2 FYNNEI. This chain's CDR3 is CASSGQMSISGNTIYF. As DNA, the CDR3 is TGTGCCAGCAGCGGACAGATGAGTATCTCTGGAAACACCATATATTTT.

This clone showed up just a few times. The CDR3 loop is CASSVAWGENTEAFF. The CDR3 coding sequence is TGTGCCAGCAGCGTAGCTTGGGGGGAGAACACTGAAGCTTTCTTT. The chain employs TRBV9 and TRBJ1-1; possibly TRBD1 for D (5 bases). The CDR3 is made up of 15 amino acids. The ends were cut back, 0 bases at V and 1 base at J, with 10 bases in the middle. Germline V gives CDR1 SGDLS, CDR2 YYNGEE.

The chain links TRBV30 to TRBJ2-1; TRBD1 matches 11 bases. With V trimmed by 3 bases and J by 7 bases, 8 bases remained unmatched. Looked up from germline, CDR1 is GTSNPN and CDR2 is SVGIG (reference sequence). There are 15 residues in the CDR3. CDR3 in amino acids: CAWRFRGQGGNEQFF. Here the CDR3 DNA reads TGTGCCTGGAGGTTCAGGGGACAGGGGGGGAATGAGCAGTTCTTC.

CDR3 sequence (DNA): TGCGCCAGCAGCTTGGAGGGACAGCGGACCCAGTACTTC. Its protein product is CASSLEGQRTQYF. The chain combines TRBV5-1 with TRBJ2-5; 7 bases match TRBD1. The length of the CDR3 is 13 residues. The V and J ends lost 0 bases and 7 bases, in that order; junction bases with no gene match: 3. Germline CDR1 reads SGHRS; CDR2 reads YFSETQ.

The sample holds a few counts of this clone. The rearrangement uses TRBV9 and TRBJ2-1; 7 nucleotides line up with TRBD2. Looked up from germline, CDR1 is SGDLS and CDR2 is YYNGEE. The ends lost 3 bases at V and 6 bases at J; junction bases unmatched: 9. The CDR3 loop spans 15 amino acids. CDR3 coding DNA: TGTGCCAGCAGCGGAACCGGGACTACGGTCAATGAGCAGTTCTTC. Amino acids: CASSGTGTTVNEQFF.

This clone was observed a few times. The rearrangement links TRBV19 to TRBJ2-1, with 12 positions matching TRBD2. The CDR3 extends over 16 amino acids. From germline, CDR1 is LNHDA and CDR2 SQIVND (reference sequence). Trimming at V came to 3 bases and at J to 4 bases, leaving 4 bases not matched to a gene. The CDR3 coding sequence is TGTGCCAGTAGTATCTCCGGGACTAGCGGGTACAATGAGCAGTTCTTC. Amino acids: CASSISGTSGYNEQFF.